This T cell receptor (beta chain) was found in a study of blood T cell repertoires in COVID-19. As for the study in general: PBMCs, B-cell-depleted T cells, or T cells provided the cDNA or gDNA that made up the material.

This clone was seen more than once but under ten times. Original handling: Quantification of nucleated cells was approximated via reference gene primer amplification. The data were produced by immunoSEQ multiplex PCR, yet TCRdb's version contains in-frame clones alone and is incomplete. Clone size and the V and J calls come from that table; the DNA yielded D and trimming. The sample has fewer than 350,000 clones; 81% are singletons. The material sequenced was peripheral blood. The receptor comes from a woman aged 60-75 years with active or convalescent COVID-19.

This chain's CDR3 is CASSLGDYISTDTQYF. CDR3 bases: TGTGCCAGCAGCTTAGGGGACTACATTTCCACAGATACGCAGTATTTT. The rearrangement joins TRBV11-1 to TRBJ2-3, with 7 bases lining up with TRBD2. The germline V gene encodes CDR1 SGHAT and CDR2 FQDESV (reference sequence). This CDR3 comprises 16 residues. V was pared by 1 base and J by 2 bases, with 6 bases of the junction left unmatched.